This TCR beta chain was sequenced for a study of Ad26.COV2.S vaccination and SARS-CoV-2 variants. As for the study in general: Ad26.COV2.S given intramuscularly, once or twice 56 days apart.

Points from the study as a whole: Quantification of TCR breadth and depth may have yielded underestimates of total T cell responses.

Treatment here: around 19 received Ad26.COV2.S at low or high dose, single or two shots; several received placebo; per-sample allocation not given. Sample collection was performed on day 63 after the first vaccine or placebo injection. Profiled with immunoSEQ multiplex PCR; TCRdb holds only in-frame clones, not every one. The sample has 350,000 to 500,000 clones, approximately 88% seen once. Looked up from germline, CDR1 is LGHNA and CDR2 is YNFKEQ. CDR3 length: 16 amino acids. The ends were cut back, 0 bases at V and 5 bases at J, with 14 bases in the middle. With respect to this clone: Its antigen is currently unknown.

The genes are TRBV4-2 and TRBJ2-1, with D uncertain. The sequence derives from a person aged 18-60 years who received the Ad26.COV2.S COVID-19 vaccine or a placebo. The sequencing here drew on peripheral blood, taken in a trial of Ad26.COV2.S vaccine versus placebo. The DNA for the CDR3 is TGTGCCAGCAGCCAAGATGCGCTAGTCCAAAACAATGAGCAGTTCTTC. This codes for CASSQDALVQNNEQFF.